These 9 T cell receptor beta chains were sequenced from one sample in a study of blood T cells in healthy people across ages. Combining a sample-barcoded 5' primer with a J-beta primer mix, a second PCR ran for roughly 7 to 11 cycles. TCRdb passed the 5' RACE reads through MiXCR, listing each CDR3 protein once. The data contain roughly 1,700,000 distinct CDR3 sequences, 28% of them singletons. The sample comprised blood. These receptors all stem from a woman aged 30 to 39 in good health.

The rearrangement uses TRBV2 and TRBJ2-7; D is unresolved. There are 11 residues in the CDR3. The V gene lost 10 bases and the J gene lost 6 bases, with 13 bases spanning the gap. In germline, CDR1 is SNHLY, CDR2 FYNNEI. The CDR3 here is CAIGLYGEQYF. The CDR3 DNA follows: TGTGCCATCGGATTATACGGCGAGCAGTACTTC.

This clonotype was counted ten times or more. This chain joins TRBV18 and TRBJ1-4, with D possibly TRBD1 on 6 matching bases. Trimming left V 8 bases short and J 0 bases short, with 10 bases between. CDR1 and CDR2 (germline): KGHSH, LQKENI. This CDR3 has 14 amino acids. The CDR3 loop reads CASSPGATNEKLFF. The DNA for the CDR3 is TGTGCCAGCAGTCCAGGGGCAACTAATGAAAAACTGTTTTTT.

V usage is TRBV29-1 and J usage is TRBJ2-3, with 9 nucleotides matching TRBD1. CDR1 and CDR2 (germline): SQVTM, ANQGSEA. Germline trimming cut 6 bases from V and 5 bases from J; bases unmatched to any gene: 12. The CDR3 is 15 amino acids. The CDR3 here is CSVGSGTGQGDTQYF. In DNA form, the CDR3 reads TGCAGCGTCGGGTCTGGGACAGGGCAGGGAGATACGCAGTATTTT.

V gene TRBV2 combines with J gene TRBJ1-4; TRBD1 aligns across 8 bases. The ends lost 8 bases at V and 3 bases at J; junction bases unmatched: 8. Germline loops: CDR1 SNHLY, CDR2 FYNNEI. CDR3 length: 15 amino acids. DNA of the CDR3: TGTGCCAGCGTGGGCTTGGGACAGGCTAATGAAAAACTGTTTTTT. Translating it yields CASVGLGQANEKLFF. The complete variable domain, with remaining parts taken from reference TRBV2 and TRBJ1-4, reads EPEVTQTPSHQVTQMGQEVILRCVPISNHLYFYWYRQILGQKVEFLVSFYNNEISEKSEIFDDQFSVERPDGSNFTLKIRSTKLEDSAMYFCASVGLGQANEKLFFGSGTQLSVL.

This clonotype was seen ten or more times. V gene TRBV29-1 combines with J gene TRBJ1-1, with D possibly TRBD1 on 6 matching bases. The CDR3 is made up of 15 amino acids. Germline CDR1 SQVTM, CDR2 ANQGSEA. Trimming removed 6 bases from V and 0 bases from J, with 17 bases in between. The CDR3 sequence is CSVRGGKGLNTEAFF. The CDR3 DNA reads TGCAGCGTAAGGGGGGGGAAAGGGCTGAACACTGAAGCTTTCTTT.

This sequence joins TRBV27 and TRBJ2-3; weak D call: TRBD2 (6 bases). Trimming pared 4 bases from V and 11 bases from J, leaving 22 bases between. The CDR3 extends over 15 amino acids. Germline CDR1 MNHEY, CDR2 SMNVEV (reference sequence). CDR3 nucleotides: TGTGCCAGCAGTTCAACCGGGACGATGAGGAGGGGGCAGTATTTT. This codes for CASSSTGTMRRGQYF.

The genes are TRBV6-6 and TRBJ1-1; 10 positions match TRBD1. This CDR3 region has 13 residues. V shed 6 bases, J shed 7 bases, and the junction held 5 bases outside the gene matches. CDR1 MNHNY and CDR2 SVGAGI come from the germline V gene (reference sequence). The CDR3 DNA follows: TGTGCCAGCAGAGGGGGACAGGGGAATGAAGCTTTCTTT. It encodes CASRGGQGNEAFF.

This clonotype appeared many times. V usage is TRBV29-1 and J usage is TRBJ2-5; perhaps D is TRBD1 or TRBD2 (5 bases each). The V and J ends lost 5 bases and 4 bases respectively, with 14 bases between them. This CDR3 region has 13 residues. Looked up from germline, CDR1 is SQVTM and CDR2 is ANQGSEA. The CDR3 sequence: CSVREWGSETQYF. The CDR3 bases are TGCAGCGTTAGAGAATGGGGGTCAGAGACCCAGTACTTC.

This clonotype has a handful of counts. The chain combines TRBV5-1 with TRBJ2-1; no reliable D call. The V end lost 2 bases, the J end lost 5 bases, and 5 bases lay between the germline ends. Per germline, CDR1 SGHRS and CDR2 YFSETQ. This CDR3 spans 12 amino acids. CDR3 sequence (DNA): TGCGCCAGCAGCTTTAAAGACAATGAGCAGTTCTTC. Amino acids: CASSFKDNEQFF.